Listed here is a single T cell receptor (beta chain). This clonotype showed up many times. This clone's antigen is unknown. Within one base of it there is no much larger clone, and no base qualities were kept. The data stem from a study of human T cells and chemical hapten exposure (dated by TCRdb to about 2021). Some background on the complete study: For sensitization, 2% DPC in acetone was applied to a roughly 2 cm by roughly 2 cm area of upper inner arm skin. Throughout the approximately 25-week study period, patients were also given weekly therapeutic DPC doses on the scalp. Patch testing was done on the upper back using Finn chambers containing 0.01% DPC, and results were scored after 6 days according to International Contact Dermatitis Research Group standards. Alopecia areata with under or over 50% scalp involvement, alopecia totalis and alopecia universalis were represented in the patient cohort, which was mostly female. Libraries were pooled for sequencing, and variation in per-sample TCR yields was attributed mainly to small differences in library volumes within the pool. The study tracked peripheral blood TCR repertoire changes in vivo during primary and secondary sensitization to the hapten diphenylcyclopropenone (DPC) in alopecia patients. Blood samples were taken from patients before sensitization (week 0) and at 2, 6 and about 24 weeks after DPC sensitization. Blood for TCR sequencing was provided by twenty-nine alopecia patients at one to four time points (pre-sensitization, 2, 6 and 24 weeks). Findings and caveats that apply to the study as a whole: DPC sensitization did not change the number of TCRs with a frequency above 1 in 1000, and there was no evidence of changes in global repertoire structure. Patch test score was positively correlated with the number of PT1 expanded TCRs, with significance at thresholds 8, 16 and 32 but not at 4. Alopecia, a presumed autoimmune disease, was present in all patients, so the immune response of the patients might differ from that of healthy individuals. Repeated subsampling changed both the strength of the expansion versus patch-test correlation and the threshold at which the correlation became significant. Compared with pre-sensitization or healthy control sets, expanded TCRs formed significantly more large CDR3 similarity clusters, which is consistent with antigen-driven responses.

V loses 6 bases at its end and J loses 8 bases; junction bases beyond the gene matches: 8. The germline V gene supplies CDR1 MDHEN and CDR2 SYDVKM. There are 13 amino acids in the CDR3, from cysteine to phenylalanine inclusive. The DNA shown is the 39-base CDR3, in frame from base 1. Sample time point, as interpreted from the label and publication: pre-sensitization, week 0. This specimen's treatment or condition label, interpreted: therapeutic diphenylcyclopropenone sensitization with weekly scalp DPC. At every patch-test visit, the blood draw took place before the patch test was put on. Patients were considered eligible if aged 18 to 70, diagnosed with alopecia and deemed suitable for DPC therapy, and patients were excluded if pregnant. Unfractionated whole blood was collected in Tempus Blood RNA tubes, and total RNA was extracted from that blood. Library generation was performed with RACE. Sequenced on a NextSeq 500. During library preparation, unique molecular identifiers were attached to individual cDNA molecules so that TCRs could be counted in a quantitative, reproducible way. Both TCR alpha and TCR beta chains were sequenced from each blood RNA sample. The paper's processing steps were these. A median of around 100,000 TCRs per sample was observed, with a range of 23,224 to 690,600. V, J and CDR3 annotation of the TCR reads was performed with the Decombinator software suite. To make PS versus PT1 abundance plots, every sample was subsampled to the same number of TCRs (28,000). TCRs were defined as expanded if absent before sensitization and observed at least eight times at the 2-week time point. Clones were called with MiXCR by TCRdb after fastp trimmed the public reads at Q25, and only in-frame beta chains were retained. Rows are unified per CDR3 protein, each entry keeping the most common DNA and genes. V and J calls and clone size were set by TCRdb, not the authors. Within this sample are more than 300,000 distinct CDR3 sequences, with about 5.4% of them counted one time only. Clones ranked in the top ten supply around 8.8% of the sample.

The receptor comes from a woman aged 18-30 years with alopecia areata. Some clones in this sample may be carry-over from other donors' samples. The sequenced sample was whole blood, obtained in connection with sensitization to the hapten diphenylcyclopropenone (DPC). The chain joins TRBV28 to TRBJ2-3, and 7 bases in between align with TRBD1. The CDR3 region reads CASSSGTGATQYF. The DNA sequence reads TGTGCCAGCAGCTCCGGAACAGGGGCTACGCAGTATTTT.